This T cell receptor beta chain was retrieved from a study of CD8+ T cells in alopecia areata. With 5 bases removed from V and 3 bases from J, the gap between germline ends came to 11 bases. Germline-derived CDR1 and CDR2 are SGHTA and FQGNSA. The CDR3 has 13 amino acids. On this clone itself: Its antigen remains unidentified.

Study-level points and caveats: In scalp, tofacitinib significantly decreased clonality and expanded CD8+ clones among the top 100.

This sample's treatment: oral pan-JAK inhibitor, 5-10 mg twice daily. Isolation of CD4+ and CD8+ T cells from PBMCs was achieved by sorting. Sequencing used cDNA as its template, made by extracting RNA and reverse transcribing it. Data came from immunoSEQ multiplex PCR; TCRdb stores just in-frame clones and leaves some out. The repertoire consists of 170,000 or so clones, with roughly 65% occurring once and the leading ten covering over 0.85%. The chain links TRBV7-2 to TRBJ2-7; TRBD1 might be the D (6 bases). The TCR originated in a human donor with alopecia areata. Sample: CD4+ T cells sorted from blood, taken at week 4, from a patient treated with tofacitinib. The CDR3 here is CASSRQEYYEQYF. The CDR3 bases are TGTGCCAGCAGCCGACAGGAATACTACGAGCAGTACTTC.